Listed here are 5 T cell receptor beta chains from one sample, sequenced in a study of beta chain features in type 1 diabetes (dated by TCRdb to between 2018 and 2020). Overall study results and their limits: A moderate but significant shortening of TCRB CDR3 length was observed in type 1 diabetes patients in all four CD4+ subsets.

These receptors' antigens are unknown. The library was made by the immunoSEQ multiplex PCR assay. The High Capacity cDNA Reverse Transcription Kit was used to reverse transcribe all of the isolated RNA, meaning that expressed TCRB transcripts were what got sequenced. TCRdb took this table from immuneACCESS and kept in-frame rearrangements with V and J called. Such tables lack part of the clones; where checked against another copy, unresolved V genes explain under half of the gap, and the rest is unexplained. This sample lists some 350,000 clones; about 13% were detected once. The ten top clones hold about 0.016% of the sample. The sequenced material came from naive CD4+ T cells from blood. The sample's cell subset or site label, decoded: true naive CD4+ T cells. The source of these receptors is a woman between 18 and 29 years old with type 1 diabetes.

This clone came up a few times. The V and J genes are TRBV9 and TRBJ2-2, with a tentative D call TRBD2 (5 bases). Germline V lookup: CDR1 SGDLS, CDR2 YYNGEE. This CDR3 has 14 amino acids. Trimming removed 4 bases from V and 5 bases from J, with 12 bases in between. The CDR3 region has the DNA TGTGCCAGCAGCTCACGGACTGGTACCGGGGAGCTGTTTTTT. Amino acid sequence: CASSSRTGTGELFF.

This sequence joins TRBV25-1 and TRBJ2-1, with D possibly TRBD1 on 5 matching bases. V lost 0 bases and J lost 8, with 11 bases in between. Per germline, CDR1 MGHDK and CDR2 SYGVNS. CDR3 length: 14 amino acids. The CDR3, as DNA: TGTGCCAGCAGTGAATATAGGGGCTTTGATGAGCAGTTCTTC. Its protein product is CASSEYRGFDEQFF.

This clone turned up a few times. The V and J genes are TRBV30 and TRBJ2-7; possible D gene TRBD2, 5 bases. Per germline, CDR1 GTSNPN and CDR2 SVGIG (reference sequence). This CDR3 is 13 amino acids long. Trimming shortened V by 5 bases and J by 2 bases, and 13 bases separated the two germline ends. CDR3 amino acids: CAWGGPITYEQYF. In nucleotides, the CDR3 is TGTGCCTGGGGAGGACCGATCACCTACGAGCAGTACTTC.

Only a few counts were recorded for this clone. The rearrangement uses TRBV6-6 and TRBJ2-3, with 7 positions matching TRBD2. Germline lookup yields CDR1 MNHNY and CDR2 SVGAGI (reference sequence). The CDR3 runs 15 residues. Germline trimming cut 3 bases from V and 6 bases from J; bases unmatched to any gene: 9. The CDR3 sequence is CASSYLTSLLDTQYF. The CDR3 DNA reads TGTGCCAGCAGTTATCTGACTAGCTTGCTGGATACGCAGTATTTT.

This clone was picked up a small number of times. This chain links TRBV2 with TRBJ2-4; the match to TRBD1 covers 8 bases. The CDR3 has 15 amino acids. The ends lost 6 bases at V and 4 bases at J; junction bases unmatched: 8. CDR1 is SNHLY and CDR2 is FYNNEI in the germline V gene. CDR3 sequence (DNA): TGTGCCAGCAGCGGACAGGGAAGCACAAAAAACATTCAGTACTTC. It encodes CASSGQGSTKNIQYF.